The entry below describes one TCR beta chain. From the germline J gene comes the end of the CDR3, since the read stops 3 residues before it. Using immunoSEQ multiplex PCR, the repertoire was profiled, and TCRdb retains in-frame clones only, with some absent. The specimen's table records tens of thousands of clones. The CDR3 contains 13 residues. With 8 bases removed from V and 3 bases from J, the gap between germline ends came to 14 bases. This sample is part of a study of T cells in women clearing cervical HPV infection. The sample comprised blood buffy coat. The origin of this receptor is a woman aged 18 to 75 with a cervical HPV16 infection that either progressed to CIN3+ or cleared (not recorded which). The chain employs TRBV5-3 and TRBJ1-1; D possibly corresponds to TRBD1 (6 bases). TRBV5-3 is an ORF for which the function is uncertain. The sequenced part of the CDR3 DNA is TGTGCCAGCTCAACCAGGGGTTACACTGAA. Translating it yields CASSTRGYTE. The complete CDR3 sequence is CASSTRGYTEAFF.